These T cell receptor beta chains were read from a single sample in a study of blood T cell repertoires in COVID-19. Assay used: immunoSEQ multiplex PCR; TCRdb lists only in-frame clones, some missing. The data hold about 36,000 clones, with 90% observed a single time. The sample comprised peripheral blood. Every receptor here comes from a human donor in a cohort sampled during active COVID-19. Both conserved end residues are part of each CDR3. The D gene is left open where the match is weak. Expanded clones get a size class; other rows say once, few or many, or leave the size out.

>-|TRBV28|TRBJ2-7|TRBD1
TGTGCCAGCAGCACGACGGGGACAGGGAGGCACGAGCAGTACTTC
CASSTTGTGRHEQYF
>-|TRBV2|TRBJ2-7|-
TGTGCCAGCAGTGTGGGCGGTTCTAGCTCCAGCGAGCAGTACTTC
CASSVGGSSSSEQYF
>-|TRBV29-1|TRBJ2-7|-
TGCAGCGTTGCCTCGTCTACCTACGAGCAGTACTTC
CSVASSTYEQYF
>-|TRBV5-5|TRBJ2-7|-
TGTGCCAGCAGCCCCTCTCCGGGACTCCGGTCCAGCGGTACGTCCCGCGAGCAGTACTTC
CASSPSPGLRSSGTSREQYF
>-|TRBV7-9|TRBJ2-3|TRBD2
TGTGCCAGCACCCGGGAGGGTAGCACAGATACGCAGTATTTT
CASTREGSTDTQYF
>-|TRBV7-2|TRBJ2-4|TRBD1
TGTGCCAGCAGATTGAACAGGGGTGCCAAAAACATTCAGTACTTC
CASRLNRGAKNIQYF
>once|TRBV28|TRBJ1-2|TRBD1
TGTGCCAGCAGCAAGGGACAGCCATATGGCTACACCTTC
CASSKGQPYGYTF
>-|TRBV27|TRBJ2-7|TRBD1
TGTGCCAGCAGTCCCCCCGGGACAGTGAAGGCCTACGAGCAGTACTTC
CASSPPGTVKAYEQYF
>once|TRBV7-9|TRBJ2-2|TRBD1
TGTGCCAGCACCCGGGACAGGGACACCGGGGAGCTGTTTTTT
CASTRDRDTGELFF
>-|TRBV10-3|TRBJ1-6|-
TGTGCCCCAGGGAGGGCAGAGAGCTCCTATAATTCACCCCTCCACTTT
CAPGRAESSYNSPLHF
>-|TRBV7-9|TRBJ2-2|-
TGTGCCAGCAGCTCACGTACTAGCTTAGGCACCGGGGAGCTGTTTTTT
CASSSRTSLGTGELFF
>-|TRBV28|TRBJ2-3|-
TGTGCCAGCAGTTTTGGAGGCACAGATACGCAGTATTTT
CASSFGGTDTQYF
>-|TRBV3-1/TRBV3-2|TRBJ2-1|TRBD2
TGTGCCAGCAGCCTGGCGGGAGGCTCCTACAATGAGCAGTTCTTC
CASSLAGGSYNEQFF
>-|TRBV6-5|TRBJ2-4|TRBD2
TGTGCCAGCAGTCCCGGACTAGCGGTAAAAAACATTCAGTACTTC
CASSPGLAVKNIQYF
>-|TRBV2|TRBJ2-5|TRBD1
TGTGCCAGCAGTAGGGACAGGGGCCAAGAGACCCAGTACTTC
CASSRDRGQETQYF
>-|TRBV5-1|TRBJ2-7|-
TGCGCCAGCAGCTTGCAGGGGCCAAACTACGAGCAGTACTTC
CASSLQGPNYEQYF
>-|TRBV27|TRBJ1-4|TRBD1
TGTGCCAGCAGTTCGACAGGGGTAGGAGAAAAACTGTTTTTT
CASSSTGVGEKLFF
>-|TRBV5-8|TRBJ2-3|-
TGTGCCAGCAGCTTGGGTTCGGTCGGGTCGAGCTCAGATACGCAGTATTTT
CASSLGSVGSSSDTQYF
>-|TRBV3-1/TRBV3-2|TRBJ1-3|-
TGTGCCAGCAGGCCCTACTCTGGAAACACCATATATTTT
CASRPYSGNTIYF
>-|TRBV6-2/TRBV6-3|TRBJ1-5|-
TGTGCCAGCAGTCGCCCGACTCGTCCTCTGGCCCTCTATGGGCCCCAGCATTTT
CASSRPTRPLALYGPQHF
>-|TRBV6-5|TRBJ1-1|TRBD1
TGTGCCAGCAGTTACGACAGGGGCGGGAACACTGAAGCTTTCTTT
CASSYDRGGNTEAFF
>-|TRBV19|TRBJ2-5|-
TGTGCCAGTAGTATAATGTCAGGGGTTGGAGAGACCCAGTACTTC
CASSIMSGVGETQYF
>-|TRBV28|TRBJ2-7|-
TGTGCCAGTGCGATAGGGGACTACGAGCAGTACTTC
CASAIGDYEQYF
>once|TRBV4-1|TRBJ2-7|TRBD1
TGCGCCAGCAGCCAAAGACAGGGGGGGACCTACGAGCAGTACTTC
CASSQRQGGTYEQYF
>-|TRBV5-5|TRBJ1-2|TRBD1
TGTGCCAGCAGCTTGGGCGGGACAGGTGACTATGGCTACACCTTC
CASSLGGTGDYGYTF
>-|TRBV7-2|TRBJ2-6|TRBD2
TGTGCCAGCAGCTTCGGACTAGCGGGAGCTGGGGCCAACGTCCTGACTTTC
CASSFGLAGAGANVLTF
>few|TRBV7-8|TRBJ2-7|TRBD1
TGTGCCAGCAGCCAAAACCGGGACAGCCACTACGAGCAGTACTTC
CASSQNRDSHYEQYF
>-|TRBV15|TRBJ2-1|-
TGTGCCACCAGCAGAGGAGGAATCTACAATGAGCAGTTCTTC
CATSRGGIYNEQFF
>-|TRBV5-6|TRBJ1-1|-
TGTGCCAGCAGCTTGGAGAGACGGGACACTGAAGCTTTCTTT
CASSLERRDTEAFF
>-|TRBV25-1|TRBJ1-1|TRBD1
TGTGCCAGCAGTGATCTGGGACAGGGGGCAAGGACTGAAGCTTTCTTT
CASSDLGQGARTEAFF
>-|TRBV18|TRBJ1-6|-
TGTGCCAGCTCACCCGGGGGGTCCTCCTATAATTCACCCCTCCACTTT
CASSPGGSSYNSPLHF
>-|TRBV5-1|TRBJ2-6|-
TGCGCCAGCAGCTGGCCATCTGGGGCCAACGTCCTGACTTTC
CASSWPSGANVLTF
>few|TRBV27|TRBJ1-2|-
TGTGCCAGCAGTTTACGTTGGGCAGATGGCTACACCTTC
CASSLRWADGYTF
>-|TRBV7-9|TRBJ2-7|-
TGTGCCAGCAGCTTAAATCATTACGAGCAGTACTTC
CASSLNHYEQYF
>-|TRBV5-1|TRBJ1-3|-
TGCGCCAGCAGCTTAGGAGAATCTGGAAACACCATATATTTT
CASSLGESGNTIYF
>few|TRBV3-1/TRBV3-2|TRBJ1-5|-
TGTGCCAGCAGCCAAGATGGCAGGGGCAATCAGCCCCAGCATTTT
CASSQDGRGNQPQHF
>-|TRBV14|TRBJ2-3|TRBD2
TGTGCCAGCAGCTATATAGCGGGGCCCCCCACAGATACGCAGTATTTT
CASSYIAGPPTDTQYF
>-|TRBV6-6|TRBJ1-5|TRBD1
TGTGCCAGCAGACCGCAGGGGGCGAGCAATCAGCCCCAGCATTTT
CASRPQGASNQPQHF
>-|TRBV4-3|TRBJ1-5|TRBD1
TGCGCCAGCAGCCAGTCAACAGGGGAACGAGATCAGCCCCAGCATTTT
CASSQSTGERDQPQHF
>-|TRBV9|TRBJ2-1|-
TGTGCCAGCAGCGTAGGGTTAGTCGCAAAAAACTACAATGAGCAGTTCTTC
CASSVGLVAKNYNEQFF
>-|TRBV19|TRBJ2-4|TRBD2
TGTGCCAGTAGTATAGAGGGACTAGCTGCCAAAAACATTCAGTACTTC
CASSIEGLAAKNIQYF
>-|TRBV9|TRBJ2-5|-
TGTGCCAGCAGCGTAGCCTCTGCGTCCCGGAGTCAAGAGACCCAGTACTTC
CASSVASASRSQETQYF
>-|TRBV5-4|TRBJ2-2|-
TGTGCCACCCAAAGGCGGGAGAACACCGGGGAGCTGTTTTTT
CATQRRENTGELFF
>-|TRBV2|TRBJ1-6|TRBD1
TGTGCCAGCAGTCCCAGTCCAGGGACAGGGGGATCACCCCTCCACTTT
CASSPSPGTGGSPLHF
>-|TRBV28|TRBJ2-4|-
TGTGCCAGCAGTTTCGCAGGGGCAAACATTCAGTACTTC
CASSFAGANIQYF
>once|TRBV7-8|TRBJ2-7|-
TGTGCCAGCAGCTTAGCGACAGGGAGGTCCTACGAGCAGTACTTC
CASSLATGRSYEQYF
>-|TRBV29-1|TRBJ2-3|-
TGCAGCGTTGAAGATGAGGGAGATACGCAGTATTTT
CSVEDEGDTQYF
>-|TRBV2|TRBJ2-5|-
TGTGCCAGCAGTGAAGCGCTAGTTACAGGGAAAGAGACCCAGTACTTC
CASSEALVTGKETQYF
>-|TRBV6-5|TRBJ2-7|TRBD1
TGTGCCGGGCAGGGGGCGTCAGCTTCCTACGAGCAGTACTTC
CAGQGASASYEQYF
>-|TRBV19|TRBJ2-7|TRBD1
TGTGCCAGTAGTACATGGACAGGCACCTACGAGCAGTACTTC
CASSTWTGTYEQYF
>-|TRBV18|TRBJ2-2|TRBD2
TGTGCCAGCTCACCGCTAGGACTAGCGGTAAACACCGGGGAGCTGTTTTTT
CASSPLGLAVNTGELFF
>-|TRBV24-1|TRBJ2-2|TRBD1
TGTGCCACCAGCTCCAGGGGGCTCGTGGAGCTGTTTTTT
CATSSRGLVELFF